This TCR beta chain stems from a study of blood T cell repertoires in COVID-19. The table came from immunoSEQ multiplex PCR; TCRdb's copy has only in-frame clones and leaves some out. The sample shows about 380,000 clones, approximately 90% of them seen only once. Specimen: PBMCs or T cells enriched from blood (not recorded which). The TCR was taken from a woman aged 18-29 years who had recovered from COVID-19.

The CDR3 loop is CAWGRGGHQETQYF. CDR3 DNA sequence: TGTGCCTGGGGCCGCGGGGGCCACCAAGAGACCCAGTACTTC. V usage is TRBV30 and J usage is TRBJ2-5; TRBD2 is a possible D gene (7 bases). This CDR3 is built from 14 residues. Germline CDR1 and CDR2: GTSNPN and SVGIG (reference sequence). V shed 5 bases and J shed 0 bases, with 13 bases lying between them.